This T cell receptor beta chain was found in a study of T cell repertoires in cytomegalovirus infection. Study details: CMV infection plus the matching HLA type was flagged by public TCR beta signatures. Study-wide findings and caveats: Predominance within the ex vivo response was attributable to HLA-C-restricted CMV-specific TCR beta clonotypes.

This clonotype was seen repeatedly, ten times or more. As yet, its antigen is unknown. TCRdb reprocessed the reads via MiXCR and lists one record per CDR3 protein. The sample shows 130,000 or so distinct CDR3 sequences, about 6.5% of them seen only once. The sequence was collected from a human donor in good health (CMV status not recorded). Some clones in this sample may be carry-over from other donors' samples. What was sequenced was PBMCs.

CDR3 bases: TGTGCCAGCAGTTCCTCCGGGACAGGGAACTATGGCTACACCTTC. It encodes CASSSSGTGNYGYTF. The genes are TRBV28 and TRBJ1-2, with 9 bases that match TRBD1. After removal of 4 bases from V and 2 bases from J, the junction contained 5 bases not matched to a gene. CDR1 is MDHEN, CDR2 SYDVKM, per germline. The CDR3 loop spans 15 amino acids.